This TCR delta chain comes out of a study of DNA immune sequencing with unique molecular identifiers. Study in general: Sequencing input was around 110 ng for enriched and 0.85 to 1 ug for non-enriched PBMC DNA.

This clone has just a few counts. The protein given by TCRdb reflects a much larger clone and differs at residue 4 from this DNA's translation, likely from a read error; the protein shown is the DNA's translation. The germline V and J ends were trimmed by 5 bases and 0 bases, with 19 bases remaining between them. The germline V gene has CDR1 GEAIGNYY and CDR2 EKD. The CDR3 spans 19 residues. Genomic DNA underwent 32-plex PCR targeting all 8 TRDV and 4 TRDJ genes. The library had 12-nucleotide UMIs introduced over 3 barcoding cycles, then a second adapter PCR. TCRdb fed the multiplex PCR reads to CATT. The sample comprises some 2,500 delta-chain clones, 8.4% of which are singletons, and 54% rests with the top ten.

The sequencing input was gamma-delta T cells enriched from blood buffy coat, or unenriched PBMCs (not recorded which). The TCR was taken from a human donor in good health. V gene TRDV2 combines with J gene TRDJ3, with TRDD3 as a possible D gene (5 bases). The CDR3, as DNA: TGTGCCTGTGTCACGGGGGGGCTACGGAGCTCCTGGGACACCCGACAGATGTTTTTC. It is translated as CACVTGGLRSSWDTRQMFF.